The source of this TCR beta chain is a study of blood T cell repertoires in COVID-19. Study-wide background: Some COVID-19 samples were acute and others convalescent; all came from the United States, Italy and Spain. T cells, B-cell-depleted T cells, or PBMCs provided the cDNA or gDNA that served as material.

How the authors handled the data: Estimation of nucleated cell counts was performed using reference gene primer amplification. Libraries were prepared by immunoSEQ multiplex PCR; TCRdb keeps only in-frame clonotypes and omits some of them. D and trimming were read from the DNA, whereas the V and J calls and clone size are those reported in that table. The table lists around 300,000 clones, about 90% of them singletons. Trimming at V came to 4 bases and at J to 4 bases, leaving 6 bases not matched to a gene. The CDR3 loop spans 15 amino acids. CDR1 is SNHLY, CDR2 FYNNEI, per germline. V usage is TRBV2 and J usage is TRBJ2-1; 8 bases align to TRBD2. This sequence originates from a woman aged 40 to 50 with acute or convalescent COVID-19. Sequences were obtained from peripheral blood. The CDR3 DNA is TGTGCCAGCAGTGGTCCGGGACTAGTGTACAATGAGCAGTTCTTC. This translates into CASSGPGLVYNEQFF.